This TCR beta chain was recorded in a study of T cell responses to AZD1222 COVID-19 vaccine. Study-level findings and limits: Two AZD1222 administrations were followed by greater Spike-specific TCR breadth and depth. Reportedly, close to half of spike-specific TCRs are directed against unmutated variant regions. The study sampled repertoires only after the peak T cell response.

This clone has a handful of counts. Its antigen remains unknown. This CDR3 has 16 amino acids. CDR1 is SGHNT and CDR2 is YYREEE in the germline V gene (reference sequence). The V and J ends lost 0 bases and 5 bases, in that order; junction bases with no gene match: 8. This table comes from immunoSEQ multiplex PCR, and its TCRdb copy is limited to in-frame clones, with some not included. The sample holds roughly 110,000 clones, 88% seen once. The TCR comes from an adult who received the AZD1222 COVID-19 vaccine. This specimen consisted of peripheral blood, obtained 28 days after the second AZD1222 dose. The V call is TRBV5-4, the J call TRBJ2-1; 7 bases line up with TRBD2. CDR3 in amino acids: CASSLAGGILNNEQFF. The CDR3 DNA reads TGTGCCAGCAGCTTGGCCGGGGGGATTCTGAACAATGAGCAGTTCTTC.